A selection of T cell receptor beta chains follows, all from one sample in a study. TCRdb re-called the RT-PCR reads with MiXCR, one entry per CDR3 protein. The sample holds about 700,000 distinct CDR3 sequences, 13% to 15% seen once. The source material was memory CD4+ T cells from blood. The receptors come from a female donor in good health, serving as a healthy control. Each CDR3 is given with its conserved first and last residue. The order of the fields is J gene, clone size, V gene, D gene, CDR3 protein, CDR3 DNA. D genes are given only for firm matches. The listing skips clone size in some rows; elsewhere it reads once, few, many or a size class.

j_gene: TRBJ1-5; abundance: .; v_gene: TRBV12-3/TRBV12-4; d_gene: .; CDR3aa: CASSFEGGPQPQHF; CDR3nt: TGTGCCAGCAGTTTTGAAGGAGGGCCTCAGCCCCAGCATTTT
j_gene: TRBJ2-1; abundance: .; v_gene: TRBV12-3/TRBV12-4; d_gene: .; CDR3aa: CASSLPTGAEQFF; CDR3nt: TGTGCCAGCAGTTTACCGACAGGTGCGGAGCAGTTCTTC
j_gene: TRBJ2-6; abundance: few; v_gene: TRBV28; d_gene: TRBD1; CDR3aa: CASSLRQGAGGANVLTF; CDR3nt: TGTGCCAGCAGTTTACGTCAGGGGGCAGGTGGGGCCAACGTCCTGACTTTC
j_gene: TRBJ1-1; abundance: few; v_gene: TRBV5-1; d_gene: .; CDR3aa: CASSSQTNTEAFF; CDR3nt: TGCGCCAGCAGCTCTCAGACTAACACTGAAGCTTTCTTT
j_gene: TRBJ2-2; abundance: few; v_gene: TRBV4-3; d_gene: TRBD2; CDR3aa: CASSQEQLAGVGELFF; CDR3nt: TGCGCCAGCAGCCAAGAACAACTAGCGGGCGTCGGGGAGCTGTTTTTT
j_gene: TRBJ2-7; abundance: few; v_gene: TRBV12-3/TRBV12-4; d_gene: .; CDR3aa: CASSRGTGYYEQYF; CDR3nt: TGTGCCAGCAGCCGAGGGACTGGTTACTACGAGCAGTACTTC
j_gene: TRBJ1-1; abundance: few; v_gene: TRBV6-5; d_gene: TRBD1; CDR3aa: CASTLRTGAEAFF; CDR3nt: TGTGCCAGCACCTTACGTACAGGGGCTGAAGCTTTCTTT
j_gene: TRBJ1-2; abundance: .; v_gene: TRBV20-1; d_gene: TRBD1; CDR3aa: CSAGAGQGTVNYGYTF; CDR3nt: TGCAGTGCTGGGGCGGGACAGGGGACCGTTAACTATGGCTACACCTTC
j_gene: TRBJ2-1; abundance: .; v_gene: TRBV5-4; d_gene: TRBD2; CDR3aa: CASSFQLASNEQFF; CDR3nt: TGTGCCAGCAGTTTCCAACTAGCGAGCAATGAGCAGTTCTTC
j_gene: TRBJ2-1; abundance: .; v_gene: TRBV7-2; d_gene: TRBD1; CDR3aa: CASSRGQGAGEQFF; CDR3nt: TGTGCCAGCAGCAGGGGACAGGGGGCTGGTGAGCAGTTCTTC
j_gene: TRBJ2-3; abundance: .; v_gene: TRBV2; d_gene: TRBD2; CDR3aa: CASTRAGGRTDTQYF; CDR3nt: TGTGCCAGCACTAGAGCGGGGGGGCGCACAGATACGCAGTATTTT
j_gene: TRBJ1-3; abundance: .; v_gene: TRBV7-9; d_gene: TRBD1; CDR3aa: CASSLDRDGNTIYF; CDR3nt: TGTGCCAGCAGCCTAGACAGGGATGGAAACACCATATATTTT
j_gene: TRBJ1-1; abundance: few; v_gene: TRBV4-1; d_gene: .; CDR3aa: CASRRTLNTEAFF; CDR3nt: TGCGCCAGCAGAAGGACATTGAACACTGAAGCTTTCTTT
j_gene: TRBJ2-2; abundance: many; v_gene: TRBV7-3; d_gene: .; CDR3aa: CASTNYGSTGELFF; CDR3nt: TGTGCCAGCACCAACTACGGATCCACCGGGGAGCTGTTTTTT
j_gene: TRBJ2-2; abundance: few; v_gene: TRBV12-3/TRBV12-4; d_gene: TRBD2; CDR3aa: CASRLGGGTGELFF; CDR3nt: TGTGCCAGCAGGTTGGGGGGAGGGACCGGGGAGCTGTTTTTT
j_gene: TRBJ2-7; abundance: .; v_gene: TRBV5-1; d_gene: TRBD1; CDR3aa: CASSSGQMESEQYF; CDR3nt: TGCGCCAGCAGCTCGGGACAGATGGAATCCGAGCAGTACTTC